This T cell receptor (beta chain) was captured in a study of T cell responses to AZD1222 COVID-19 vaccine. General study findings and limits: Every sample of the repertoires postdated the peak T cell response.

CDR3 length: 13 residues. With 5 bases clipped from V and 2 bases from J, the junction kept 4 bases outside the gene matches. Looked up from germline, CDR1 is GTSNPN and CDR2 is SVGIG (reference sequence). Using immunoSEQ multiplex PCR, the repertoire was profiled, and TCRdb retains in-frame clones only, with some absent. The sample gives about 120,000 clones, around 89% of which show up once; over 8.5% is in the top ten. In this sample, this clone turned up once. Its specificity is unknown. V gene TRBV30 combines with J gene TRBJ1-1, with 8 bases lining up with TRBD1. The TCR sequence derives from an adult in good health. The sample here was peripheral blood, taken on day 0 of MenACWY control vaccination. The CDR3 DNA reads as TGTGCCTGGGACAGGGGAGCAAACACTGAAGCTTTCTTT. It translates to CAWDRGANTEAFF.